This TCR beta chain is from a study of blood T cell repertoires in COVID-19. Study context: Donors in the United States, Italy and Spain gave samples during acute or convalescent COVID-19. T cells, B-cell-depleted T cells, or PBMCs supplied cDNA or gDNA.

The trim removed 7 bases at V and 5 bases at J, leaving 5 bases unmatched. The CDR3 totals 13 residues. Germline lookup yields CDR1 KGHDR and CDR2 SFDVKD. Profiling relied on immunoSEQ multiplex PCR, and the TCRdb table lists in-frame clones only, not all of them. The sample includes 95,000 to 150,000 clones, approximately 87% of them seen just once. This clonotype was sampled from a man aged 45-60 years with acute or convalescent COVID-19. The chain couples TRBV24-1 to TRBJ2-3; TRBD1 aligns across 7 bases. The sample consisted of peripheral blood. For the CDR3, the DNA is TGTGCCACCAGAGGGACAGCTCGAGATACGCAGTATTTT. Protein: CATRGTARDTQYF.